The rows below give T cell receptor beta chains drawn from one sample of a study of response to subunit inactivated influenza vaccine. In TCRdb, the RT-PCR reads were re-called with MiXCR into one record per CDR3 protein. The table shows 300,000 to 350,000 distinct CDR3 sequences, with approximately 20% occurring only once. Sample: PBMCs from blood, taken less than 22 months after vaccination. The receptor source for this set is a man between 50 and 70 years old who received an inactivated influenza vaccine. Each CDR3 is given with its conserved first and last residue. A D gene is named only where the DNA matches it firmly. Size is stated for part of the rows, as once, few or many counts, or as a class when the clone is expanded.

CASSSRQINQPQHF TGTGCCAGCAGTTCTAGGCAGATCAATCAGCCCCAGCATTTT TRBV12-3/TRBV12-4 NA few TRBJ1-5
CASSAMGGAFTEAFF TGTGCCAGCAGTGCCATGGGGGGGGCGTTCACTGAAGCTTTCTTT TRBV27 NA NA TRBJ1-1
CASRAGAGGNTGELFF TGCGCCAGCAGGGCCGGGGCAGGGGGAAACACCGGGGAGCTGTTTTTT TRBV4-3 TRBD1 few TRBJ2-2
CASSENRAYGYTF TGTGCCAGCAGTGAAAACAGGGCCTATGGCTACACCTTC TRBV6-1 NA few TRBJ1-2
CSARGDRAGYGYTF TGCAGTGCTAGGGGGGACAGGGCTGGTTATGGCTACACCTTC TRBV20-1 TRBD1 many TRBJ1-2
CASSLKPKWRKRDQPQHF TGTGCCAGCAGTTTAAAACCCAAGTGGAGGAAACGGGATCAGCCCCAGCATTTT TRBV28 NA many TRBJ1-5
CATSWGDNQPQHF TGTGCCACCAGCTGGGGGGACAATCAGCCCCAGCATTTT TRBV15 NA NA TRBJ1-5
CASKGWQLNTEAFF TGTGCCAGCAAGGGTTGGCAGTTGAACACTGAAGCTTTCTTT TRBV7-2 NA few TRBJ1-1
CASRTGLAEKLFF TGTGCCAGCAGGACAGGGTTAGCGGAAAAACTGTTTTTT TRBV12-3/TRBV12-4 TRBD1 many TRBJ1-4
CASSVAGNTGELFF TGTGCCAGCAGCGTAGCGGGGAACACCGGGGAGCTGTTTTTT TRBV9 NA NA TRBJ2-2
CASSMAGFGEDTQYF TGTGCCAGTAGTATGGCAGGGTTCGGGGAAGATACGCAGTATTTT TRBV19 NA few TRBJ2-3
CASSQDMGSWGYEQYF TGCGCCAGCAGCCAAGATATGGGCAGTTGGGGCTACGAGCAGTACTTC TRBV4-1 NA few TRBJ2-7
CAISDSTIFDEDTQYF TGTGCCATCAGTGACTCGACTATATTCGATGAAGATACGCAGTATTTT TRBV10-3 NA few TRBJ2-3
CASSFTLRGLSYEQYF TGTGCCAGCAGTTTTACCCTTAGAGGCCTCTCCTACGAGCAGTACTTC TRBV28 NA many TRBJ2-7
CASSYSLEGAYEQYF TGTGCCAGCAGTTACTCGTTGGAGGGCGCCTACGAGCAGTACTTC TRBV6-2/TRBV6-3 NA few TRBJ2-7
CSATEGGQGGQPQHF TGCAGTGCCACTGAAGGCGGACAGGGAGGACAGCCCCAGCATTTT TRBV20-1 TRBD1 few TRBJ1-5
CASSIRDPGRNNEQFF TGTGCCAGCAGCATAAGGGACCCGGGACGGAACAATGAGCAGTTCTTC TRBV21-1 NA few TRBJ2-1
CASSQSRDKNTEAFF TGTGCCAGCAGCCAGTCCCGGGACAAGAACACTGAAGCTTTCTTT TRBV5-4 NA NA TRBJ1-1
CASSFYSPTMNTEAFF TGTGCCAGCAGTTTTTATTCCCCAACCATGAACACTGAAGCTTTCTTT TRBV27 NA NA TRBJ1-1
CAISVTDRTGGYTF TGTGCCATCAGTGTCACCGACAGGACGGGAGGCTACACCTTC TRBV10-3 NA NA TRBJ1-2
CASSFYRQETQYF TGTGCCAGCAGTTTTTACAGACAAGAGACCCAGTACTTC TRBV12-3/TRBV12-4 NA many TRBJ2-5
CASSQAFGGAPTNEKLFF TGCGCCAGCAGCCAAGCATTTGGGGGGGCCCCAACTAATGAAAAACTGTTTTTT TRBV4-1 NA NA TRBJ1-4
CAIWKPGTGSTEAFF TGTGCCATCTGGAAACCCGGGACAGGGAGCACTGAAGCTTTCTTT TRBV10-3 TRBD1 NA TRBJ1-1
CASSLEAPGRGRNTEAFF TGTGCCAGCAGCTTAGAAGCTCCCGGCAGGGGGCGGAACACTGAAGCTTTCTTT TRBV11-1 TRBD1 few TRBJ1-1
CSRQGGNNYGYTF TGCAGCAGACAAGGCGGAAATAACTATGGCTACACCTTC TRBV20-1 NA few TRBJ1-2
CSAPNTYREAFF TGCAGTGCTCCTAACACGTACCGTGAAGCTTTCTTT TRBV20-1 NA many TRBJ1-1